Below are 10 T cell receptor beta chains sequenced from a single sample in a study of OX40 agonist ivuxolimab in advanced cancers. Generated by immunoSEQ multiplex PCR, the TCRdb table keeps only in-frame clones and is missing some. There are 45,000 to 60,000 clones in the sample; around 93% occur only once, and roughly 3.8% lies in the top ten. The sequences come from CD4+ or CD8+ T cells sorted from blood, collected in a trial of the OX40 agonist ivuxolimab. Source of these receptors: an adult with an advanced solid tumor such as melanoma, head and neck, liver or kidney cancer.

This sequence joins TRBV27 and TRBJ2-7; 11 positions match TRBD2. Germline loops: CDR1 MNHEY, CDR2 SMNVEV (reference sequence). The CDR3 loop spans 15 amino acids. V dropped 5 bases and J dropped 2; count of bases not matched to a gene: 5. CDR3 in amino acids: CASSQLAGAPYEQYF. The CDR3 coding sequence is TGTGCCAGCAGTCAACTAGCGGGAGCCCCCTACGAGCAGTACTTC.

The chain uses TRBV7-2 and TRBJ2-1; unclear D gene. The CDR3 length is 14 residues. V was pared by 1 base and J by 3 bases, with 7 bases between. Germline CDR1 reads SGHTA; CDR2 reads FQGNSA. DNA for the CDR3: TGTGCCAGCAGCTTAGGCCCCGACTACAATGAGCAGTTCTTC. This codes for CASSLGPDYNEQFF.

The chain combines TRBV27 with TRBJ2-1, with D uncertain. The CDR3 spans 13 residues. Germline-derived CDR1 and CDR2 are MNHEY and SMNVEV (reference sequence). With 3 bases removed from V and 6 bases from J, the gap between germline ends came to 9 bases. DNA of the CDR3: TGTGCCAGCAGTTTCCGGACCCCCAATGAGCAGTTCTTC. This sequence encodes CASSFRTPNEQFF.

The rearrangement uses TRBV27 and TRBJ2-3; D call uncertain. The ends were cut back, 6 bases at V and 5 bases at J, with 12 bases in the middle. The germline gives CDR1 MNHEY, CDR2 SMNVEV (reference sequence). The CDR3 runs to 13 residues. The CDR3 coding sequence is TGTGCCAGCAGCCCTTTTAGTGGAGATACGCAGTATTTT. It encodes CASSPFSGDTQYF.

The chain links TRBV10-1 to TRBJ2-7; no clear D. The germline V gene has CDR1 WNHNN and CDR2 SYGVQD (reference sequence). V shed 0 bases and J shed 2 bases, with 8 bases lying between them. The CDR3 runs 14 residues. CDR3 DNA: TGCGCCAGCAGTGAGTCCCATGCGCCCTACGAGCAGTACTTC. Translating gives CASSESHAPYEQYF.

The rearrangement joins TRBV7-9 to TRBJ1-1, with a weak D call TRBD1 (5 bases). Between the trimmed V and J ends, which lost 2 bases and 2 bases, there was a span of 12 bases. CDR1 is SEHNR and CDR2 is FQNEAQ in the germline V gene (reference sequence). There are 15 residues in the CDR3. The CDR3 loop reads CASSLSRGVNTEAFF. The CDR3 DNA reads as TGTGCCAGCAGCTTATCGCGGGGCGTCAACACTGAAGCTTTCTTT.

This clone showed up just a few times. This chain connects TRBV7-2 to TRBJ2-4, with 7 nucleotides matching TRBD2. This CDR3 comprises 17 residues. Per germline, CDR1 SGHTA and CDR2 FQGNSA. The junction had 9 bases not matched to a gene; V was cut back by 1 base and J by 3 bases. CDR3: CASSLVFSGEFKNIQYF. CDR3 bases: TGTGCCAGCAGCTTAGTATTCAGCGGGGAGTTCAAAAACATTCAGTACTTC. The entire variable domain, with the rest obtained from reference TRBV7-2 and TRBJ2-4, is as follows: GAGVSQSPSNKVTEKGKDVELRCDPISGHTALYWYRQSLGQGLEFLIYFQGNSAPDKSGLPSDRFSAERTGGSVSTLTIQRTQQEDSAVYLCASSLVFSGEFKNIQYFGAGTRLSVL.

J is TRBJ1-1 and V is TRBV20-1; D remains unclear. The CDR3 is 11 residues long. The germline V and J ends were trimmed by 5 bases and 1 base, with 5 bases remaining between them. From germline, CDR1 is DFQATT and CDR2 SNEGSKA (reference sequence). CDR3 region: CSAPTNTEAFF. In DNA form, the CDR3 reads TGCAGTGCTCCAACGAACACTGAAGCTTTCTTT.

This clone was detected a few times. The rearrangement joins TRBV27 to TRBJ2-2; 9 bases match TRBD1. The germline CDR1 and CDR2 sequences are MNHEY and SMNVEV (reference sequence). The CDR3 has 14 amino acids. With V trimmed by 6 bases and J by 6 bases, 5 bases remained unmatched. The CDR3: CASRSTGGSGELFF. Here the CDR3 DNA reads TGTGCCAGCAGATCGACAGGGGGTTCCGGGGAGCTGTTTTTT.

The chain employs TRBV27 and TRBJ2-1, with 8 nucleotides matching TRBD2. Germline CDR1 reads MNHEY; CDR2 reads SMNVEV (reference sequence). The ends lost 6 bases at V and 8 bases at J; junction bases unmatched: 15. The CDR3 extends over 16 amino acids. CDR3 coding DNA: TGTGCCAGCAGAGTTTCGGCGGGAGGAGTGGTCGATGAGCAGTTCTTC. Its translation is CASRVSAGGVVDEQFF.